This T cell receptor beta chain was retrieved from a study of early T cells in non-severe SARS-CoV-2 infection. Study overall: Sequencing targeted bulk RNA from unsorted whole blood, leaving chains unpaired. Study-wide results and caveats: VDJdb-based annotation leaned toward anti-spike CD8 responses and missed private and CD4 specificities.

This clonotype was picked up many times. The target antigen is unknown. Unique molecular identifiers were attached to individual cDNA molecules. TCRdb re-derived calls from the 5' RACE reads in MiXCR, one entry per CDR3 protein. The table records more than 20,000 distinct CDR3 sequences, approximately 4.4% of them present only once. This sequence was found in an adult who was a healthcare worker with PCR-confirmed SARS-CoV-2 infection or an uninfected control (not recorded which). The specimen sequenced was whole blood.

CDR3 bases: TGTGCCAGCAGCCCCCAATACGAGCAGTACTTC. This encodes CASSPQYEQYF. This chain links TRBV7-2 with TRBJ2-7, with no clear D. Germline CDR1 reads SGHTA; CDR2 reads FQGNSA. This CDR3 has 11 residues. Trimming pared 5 bases from V and 4 bases from J, leaving 6 bases between.